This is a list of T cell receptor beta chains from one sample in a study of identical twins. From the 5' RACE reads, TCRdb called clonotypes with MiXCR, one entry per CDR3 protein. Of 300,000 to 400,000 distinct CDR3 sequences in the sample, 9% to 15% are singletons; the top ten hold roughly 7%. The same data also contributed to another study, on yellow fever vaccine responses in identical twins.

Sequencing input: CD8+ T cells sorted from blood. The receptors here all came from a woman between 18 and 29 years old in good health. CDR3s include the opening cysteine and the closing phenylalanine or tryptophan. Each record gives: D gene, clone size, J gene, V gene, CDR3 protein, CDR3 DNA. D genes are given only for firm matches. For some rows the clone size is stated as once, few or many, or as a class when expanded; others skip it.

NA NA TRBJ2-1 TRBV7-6 CASSLVMGFNEQFF TGTGCCAGCAGCTTAGTGATGGGGTTTAATGAGCAGTTCTTC
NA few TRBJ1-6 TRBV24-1 CATRGRASSYNSPLHF TGTGCCACCAGGGGCAGGGCGAGCTCCTATAATTCACCCCTCCACTTT
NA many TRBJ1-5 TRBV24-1 CATSDENSNQPQHF TGTGCCACCAGTGATGAAAATAGCAATCAGCCCCAGCATTTT
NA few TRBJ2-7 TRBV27 CAARRGPNDEQYF TGTGCCGCCCGGAGGGGGCCTAACGACGAGCAGTACTTC
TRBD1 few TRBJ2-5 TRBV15 CATSSQGAGETQYF TGTGCCACCAGCAGTCAGGGGGCCGGGGAGACCCAGTACTTC
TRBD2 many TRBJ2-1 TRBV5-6 CASSLFIAGVGNEQFF TGTGCCAGCAGCTTGTTCATAGCGGGAGTAGGTAATGAGCAGTTCTTC
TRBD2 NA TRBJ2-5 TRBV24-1 CATSDPGLAGVETQYF TGTGCCACCAGTGACCCGGGACTAGCGGGAGTAGAGACCCAGTACTTC
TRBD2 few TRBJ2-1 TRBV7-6 CASSPTLAGGVQGYNEQFF TGTGCCAGCAGCCCCACCCTAGCGGGGGGCGTTCAAGGATATAATGAGCAGTTCTTC
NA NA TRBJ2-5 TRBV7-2 CASSLRSRQETQYF TGTGCCAGCAGCCTCAGGTCCCGCCAAGAGACCCAGTACTTC
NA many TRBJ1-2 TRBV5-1 CASRSYQSYNYGYTF TGCGCCAGCAGATCCTACCAATCTTATAACTATGGCTACACCTTC
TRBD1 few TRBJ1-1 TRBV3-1 CASSPRQGAPSGAFF TGTGCCAGCAGCCCACGACAGGGGGCTCCCAGTGGAGCTTTCTTT
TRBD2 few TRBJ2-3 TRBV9 CASSVPTSGRFVDTQYF TGTGCCAGCAGCGTACCGACTAGCGGGAGGTTCGTAGATACGCAGTATTTT
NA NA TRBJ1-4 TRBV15 CATSRGQKLATNEKLFF TGTGCCACCAGCAGAGGACAAAAACTTGCAACTAATGAAAAACTGTTTTTT
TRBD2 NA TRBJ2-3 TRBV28 CASSLGGLAGGSTDTQYF TGTGCCAGCAGTTTAGGGGGACTAGCGGGGGGTTCCACAGATACGCAGTATTTT
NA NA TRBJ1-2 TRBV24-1 CATRDNYGYTF TGTGCAACCAGGGACAACTATGGCTACACCTTC
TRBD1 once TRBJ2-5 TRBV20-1 CSADRGSETQYF TGCAGTGCTGACAGGGGGTCGGAGACCCAGTACTTC
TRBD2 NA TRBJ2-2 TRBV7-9 CASSDGRSNTGELFF TGTGCCAGCAGCGACGGGAGGTCGAACACCGGGGAGCTGTTTTTT
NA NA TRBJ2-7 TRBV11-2 CASSLDRGGIDEQYF TGTGCCAGCAGCTTAGATCGTGGGGGTATCGACGAGCAGTACTTC
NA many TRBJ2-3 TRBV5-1 CASSLEWPSTDTQYF TGCGCCAGCAGCTTGGAATGGCCGAGCACAGATACGCAGTATTTT
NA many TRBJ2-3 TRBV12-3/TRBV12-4 CASSPGLDTQYF TGTGCCAGCAGTCCCGGACTAGATACGCAGTATTTT
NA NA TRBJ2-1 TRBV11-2 CASSSDFSPSYNEQFF TGTGCCAGCAGCTCCGACTTTAGTCCCTCCTACAATGAGCAGTTCTTC
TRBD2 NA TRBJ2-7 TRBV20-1 CSARDPGTSLTYEQYF TGCAGTGCTAGAGATCCCGGGACTAGCCTCACATACGAGCAGTACTTC
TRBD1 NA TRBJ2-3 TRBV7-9 CASSLGQTTDTQYF TGTGCCAGCAGCTTGGGACAGACAACAGATACGCAGTATTTT
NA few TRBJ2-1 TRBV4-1 CASSQLTNNEQFF TGCGCCAGCAGCCAATTGACAAACAATGAGCAGTTCTTC